Listed here is a single T cell receptor (beta chain). The CDR3 totals 12 residues. V was pared by 8 bases and J by 9 bases, with 10 bases of the junction left unmatched. Germline values: CDR1 SQVTM, CDR2 ANQGSEA. These data belong to a study of T cell responses to AZD1222 COVID-19 vaccine. Repertoires were generated with immunoSEQ multiplex PCR, while TCRdb's copy carries only in-frame clones and drops some. The profile shows 100,000 or so clones, 87% of them singletons. The sample was peripheral blood, taken on day 0 of AZD1222 vaccination. The chain couples TRBV29-1 to TRBJ2-1; 7 nucleotides agree with TRBD1. The sequence was collected from an adult in good health. CDR3 loop: CSTREGAGEQFF. CDR3 in DNA: TGCAGCACTAGAGAGGGGGCGGGTGAGCAGTTCTTC.